These T cell receptor beta chains were read from a single sample in a study of blood T cell repertoires in COVID-19. Measured with immunoSEQ multiplex PCR; TCRdb has only the in-frame clones, and not every one. The sample shows fewer than 300,000 clones, about 90% of them seen only once. Sequencing input: peripheral blood. The receptors come from a woman aged 45-60 years with acute or convalescent COVID-19. CDR3s include the opening cysteine and the closing phenylalanine or tryptophan.

v_call: TRBV7-2; j_call: TRBJ1-6; cdr3_aa: CASSRDRGNNSPLHF
v_call: TRBV27; j_call: TRBJ1-6; cdr3_aa: CASSFLFPTGGNSPLHF
v_call: TRBV9; j_call: TRBJ2-5; cdr3_aa: CASSPGLGGETQYF
v_call: TRBV5-4; j_call: TRBJ2-7; cdr3_aa: CASSLAAGGFHEQYF
v_call: TRBV6-5; j_call: TRBJ1-4; cdr3_aa: CASNRQGENEKLFF
v_call: TRBV18; j_call: TRBJ2-7; cdr3_aa: CASSPWTGNLYEQYF
v_call: TRBV10-3; j_call: TRBJ2-7; cdr3_aa: CAISESQGQGQYF
v_call: TRBV28; j_call: TRBJ2-3; cdr3_aa: CASSYFQGISTDTQYF
v_call: TRBV5-4; j_call: TRBJ1-6; cdr3_aa: CASSLRRNSPLHF
v_call: TRBV3-1/TRBV3-2; j_call: TRBJ2-3; cdr3_aa: CASSQVAVGPGADTQYF
v_call: TRBV7-8; j_call: TRBJ1-2; cdr3_aa: CASSFWDRVGGYTF
v_call: TRBV5-4; j_call: TRBJ1-1; cdr3_aa: CASSLGGLGGTEAFF
v_call: TRBV7-7; j_call: TRBJ1-1; cdr3_aa: CASSFPSVVQGEQTEAFF
v_call: TRBV19; j_call: TRBJ2-5; cdr3_aa: CASNRDGQETQYF
v_call: TRBV7-9; j_call: TRBJ2-1; cdr3_aa: CASSRGLAGVSNEQFF
v_call: TRBV7-3; j_call: TRBJ2-2; cdr3_aa: CASSLRGLHTGELFF
v_call: TRBV2; j_call: TRBJ2-1; cdr3_aa: CASSEQLVQFF
v_call: TRBV28; j_call: TRBJ2-7; cdr3_aa: CASTLLAGTYEQYF
v_call: TRBV5-3; j_call: TRBJ1-3; cdr3_aa: CARSRTGTALSGNTIYF
v_call: TRBV30; j_call: TRBJ1-5; cdr3_aa: CAWSVRGNQPQHF
v_call: TRBV3-1/TRBV3-2; j_call: TRBJ2-1; cdr3_aa: CASSQDRTSGALFYNEQFF
v_call: TRBV19; j_call: TRBJ1-1; cdr3_aa: CASSIVATLNTEAFF
v_call: TRBV5-1; j_call: TRBJ1-6; cdr3_aa: CASSFSENSPLHF
v_call: TRBV7-2; j_call: TRBJ2-7; cdr3_aa: CASSLGLSYEQYF
v_call: TRBV29-1; j_call: TRBJ2-1; cdr3_aa: CSVERGWDRGPDRQFF
v_call: TRBV27; j_call: TRBJ2-7; cdr3_aa: CASRLPPGQGVGRFYEQYF
v_call: TRBV27; j_call: TRBJ1-2; cdr3_aa: CASSFRRGFGYTF
v_call: TRBV5-6; j_call: TRBJ1-1; cdr3_aa: CASSLGLSTEAFF
v_call: TRBV19; j_call: TRBJ2-2; cdr3_aa: CASSIKAKRRHQNTGELFF
v_call: TRBV18; j_call: TRBJ1-4; cdr3_aa: CASSASLRANEKLFF
v_call: TRBV28; j_call: TRBJ1-5; cdr3_aa: CASSLRLEPQHF
v_call: TRBV28; j_call: TRBJ2-1; cdr3_aa: CASSLSGTGRNEQFF
v_call: TRBV18; j_call: TRBJ2-3; cdr3_aa: CASSPPPPVDTQYF
v_call: TRBV27; j_call: TRBJ1-2; cdr3_aa: CASSLRRGFDYTF
v_call: TRBV4-1; j_call: TRBJ1-1; cdr3_aa: CASSQDGRGTQGGEAFF
v_call: TRBV7-9; j_call: TRBJ2-1; cdr3_aa: CASSLAIVNNEQFF
v_call: TRBV5-1; j_call: TRBJ2-7; cdr3_aa: CASSLGSTDDSYEQYF
v_call: TRBV27; j_call: TRBJ2-7; cdr3_aa: CASTPGPSGSGAEQYF
v_call: TRBV20-1; j_call: TRBJ1-5; cdr3_aa: CSASRQGAMRDQPQHF
v_call: TRBV14; j_call: TRBJ2-3; cdr3_aa: CASSQEWASTDTQYF
v_call: TRBV2; j_call: TRBJ1-4; cdr3_aa: CASRSRQGSNEKLFF
v_call: TRBV5-5; j_call: TRBJ2-1; cdr3_aa: CASSLGWREAHNEQFF
v_call: TRBV5-6; j_call: TRBJ1-5; cdr3_aa: CASSLAAVNQPQHF
v_call: TRBV24-1; j_call: TRBJ2-5; cdr3_aa: CATGVQDRETQYF
v_call: TRBV28; j_call: TRBJ2-1; cdr3_aa: CASSSLREAYNEQFF
v_call: TRBV7-3; j_call: TRBJ1-5; cdr3_aa: CASSSGWDTEFYSNQPQHF
v_call: TRBV5-4; j_call: TRBJ1-1; cdr3_aa: CASTDTAFDEAFF
v_call: TRBV24-1; j_call: TRBJ1-1; cdr3_aa: CATSDSSTGRNTEAFF
v_call: TRBV7-6; j_call: TRBJ2-5; cdr3_aa: CASSLGGTGIQETQYF
v_call: TRBV3-1/TRBV3-2; j_call: TRBJ1-1; cdr3_aa: CASSQIDGEEAFF
v_call: TRBV27; j_call: TRBJ1-2; cdr3_aa: CASSLSRLHYGYTF
v_call: TRBV3-1/TRBV3-2; j_call: TRBJ1-4; cdr3_aa: CASSKTTIAPEKLFF
v_call: TRBV12-3/TRBV12-4; j_call: TRBJ1-2; cdr3_aa: CASSRGQGDGYTF
v_call: TRBV4-3; j_call: TRBJ1-3; cdr3_aa: CASSAQQGRNTIYF